Included here is one T cell receptor beta chain sequence, with context. The table came from immunoSEQ multiplex PCR; TCRdb's copy has only in-frame clones and leaves some out. The table shows about 2 million clones, with about 94% occurring only once. The sample belongs to a study of shared clonotypes between healthy human individuals. There are 11 residues in the CDR3. The germline V gene encodes CDR1 DFQATT and CDR2 SNEGSKA (reference sequence). Trimming took 2 bases from V and 6 from J; bases not matched to a gene: 1. Naive CD8 isolation took CD45RO-negative cells positively selected for CCR7 and excluded terminally differentiated effector memory CD45RA+ cells.

J is TRBJ2-7 and V is TRBV20-1; 7 bases align to TRBD1. The receptor was derived from a man younger than 30 in good health. The sample comprised naive CD8+ T cells sorted from blood. CDR3 DNA sequence: TGCAGTGCTAGACGACAGGGCGAGCAGTACTTC. As protein: CSARRQGEQYF.